These 27 T cell receptor beta chains share one sample of origin, sequenced in a study of T-cell reconstitution after alpha-beta-depleted transplantation in children. TCRbeta library preparation incorporated unique molecular identifiers. TCRdb used MiXCR to reprocess the PCR reads, holding one entry per CDR3 protein. The top ten hold approximately 13% of the sample, which has some 76,000 distinct CDR3 sequences, approximately 10% seen once. This specimen was PBMCs, taken before TCRalphabeta/CD19-depleted stem cell transplant. These receptors all stem from a boy between 5 and 17 years old with acute myeloid leukemia, due to receive a stem cell transplant.

The sample holds many counts of this clonotype. V gene TRBV29-1 combines with J gene TRBJ2-3, with 13 bases matching TRBD2. Unmatched junction bases numbered 11, after V lost 8 bases and J lost 6 bases. Per germline, CDR1 SQVTM and CDR2 ANQGSEA. This CDR3 contains 15 residues. The CDR3 loop reads CSSGLAGAPGDTQYF. CDR3 sequence (DNA): TGCAGCTCAGGACTAGCGGGAGCCCCGGGGGATACGCAGTATTTT.

This clonotype was observed at least ten times. The chain is built from TRBV9 and TRBJ2-3, with 7 bases aligning to TRBD2. The V gene's germline CDR1 is SGDLS and CDR2 YYNGEE. Trimming took 2 bases from V and 7 from J; bases not matched to a gene: 13. The CDR3 is made up of 16 amino acids. This CDR3 is CASSVKAGSELYTQYF. In DNA form, the CDR3 reads TGTGCCAGCAGCGTGAAAGCGGGGAGTGAGTTATATACGCAGTATTTT.

As for this clonotype: A much larger clone differs by one base, so this may be a read error. V and J are TRBV29-1 and TRBJ1-2; D uncertain. The CDR3 contains 14 residues. V lost 7 bases to trimming and J lost 2 bases, with 17 bases between them. CDR1 SQVTM and CDR2 ANQGSEA come from the germline V gene. CDR3 in amino acids: CSGSLGDTNYGYTF. The CDR3 nucleotides are TGCAGCGGCAGTTTGGGAGACACGAACTATGGCTACACCTTC.

This clonotype occurred many times. The chain recombines TRBV7-6 with TRBJ1-1; D possibly corresponds to TRBD1 (5 bases). This CDR3 region has 12 residues. Germline values: CDR1 SGHVS, CDR2 FNYEAQ. Trimming stripped 5 bases from V and 5 bases from J, with 9 bases between. CDR3 amino acids: CASSPGGTEAFF. CDR3 DNA: TGTGCCAGCAGCCCCGGGGGAACTGAAGCTTTCTTT. Full variable domain (outside the CDR3, taken from reference TRBV7-6 and TRBJ1-1): GAGVSQSPRYKVTKRGQDVALRCDPISGHVSLYWYRQALGQGPEFLTYFNYEAQQDKSGLPNDRFSAERPEGSISTLTIQRTEQRDSAMYRCASSPGGTEAFFGQGTRLTVV.

This clonotype was picked up many times. This chain joins TRBV5-1 and TRBJ2-7, with a possible D match to TRBD1 (5 bases). CDR1 is SGHRS, CDR2 YFSETQ, per germline. The V gene lost 0 bases and the J gene lost 1 base, with 17 bases spanning the gap. This CDR3 is built from 17 residues. For the CDR3, the DNA is TGCGCCAGCAGCTTGGCCTCGGTGGGGCTCGGTTCCTACGAGCAGTACGTC. Protein sequence: CASSLASVGLGSYEQYV.

This clonotype was counted many times. The chain links TRBV12-3 or TRBV12-4 to TRBJ2-5, with 13 nucleotides matching TRBD2. The CDR3 runs to 15 residues. The V and J ends lost 6 bases and 3 bases, in that order; junction bases with no gene match: 4. CDR3 loop: CASSLLAGGEETQYF. The CDR3 DNA reads as TGTGCCAGCAGCCTACTAGCGGGGGGGGAAGAGACCCAGTACTTC.

This clonotype has ten or more counts. The rearrangement uses TRBV10-2 and TRBJ2-7; 8 bases map to TRBD1. The CDR3 totals 12 residues. Germline CDR1 WSHSY, CDR2 SAAADI. Trimming at V came to 3 bases and at J to 9 bases, leaving 4 bases not matched to a gene. CDR3 bases: TGCGCCAGCAGTGACCTCGGACAGGGGCAGTACTTC. It encodes CASSDLGQGQYF.

This clonotype showed up many times. The chain couples TRBV5-1 to TRBJ1-1; 7 bases line up with TRBD1. The J segment lost 0 bases and the V segment lost 4 bases, leaving 6 bases of the junction unmatched. The CDR3 is 15 amino acids. Germline-derived CDR1 and CDR2 are SGHRS and YFSETQ. CDR3 DNA sequence: TGCGCCAGCAGCCTTCGACAGGGAATGAACACTGAAGCTTTCTTT. Its protein is CASSLRQGMNTEAFF.

This clonotype showed up many times. This sequence joins TRBV4-2 and TRBJ2-1; 8 positions agree with TRBD2. Germline V gene lookup returns CDR1 LGHNA and CDR2 YNFKEQ. The junction had 4 bases not matched to a gene; V was cut back by 1 base and J by 5 bases. The CDR3 loop spans 15 amino acids. The CDR3 is CASSQGQRENNEQFF. In DNA, the CDR3 is TGTGCCAGCAGCCAAGGCCAGCGGGAGAACAATGAGCAGTTCTTC.

V and J are TRBV20-1 and TRBJ2-7; 11 bases line up with TRBD1. The germline V gene encodes CDR1 DFQATT and CDR2 SNEGSKA (reference sequence). This CDR3 has 15 residues. With V trimmed by 5 bases and J by 2 bases, 8 bases remained unmatched. CDR3 region: CSAQRPGQGAYEQYF. The CDR3 bases are TGCAGTGCTCAACGACCGGGACAGGGGGCCTACGAGCAGTACTTC.

This clonotype came up many times. The V gene is TRBV7-8, the J gene TRBJ2-5, with 8 bases that match TRBD2. This CDR3 region has 15 residues. V dropped 5 bases and J dropped 5; count of bases not matched to a gene: 10. Germline V gene lookup returns CDR1 SGHVS and CDR2 FQNEAQ. The CDR3 DNA is TGTGCCAGCAGCCCCTCGACTGGCGGGGGGGAGACCCAGTACTTC. Its translation is CASSPSTGGGETQYF.

This clonotype was counted ten times or more. The chain links TRBV12-3 or TRBV12-4 to TRBJ2-1, with a tentative D call TRBD2 (6 bases). The V end was cut by 6 bases, the J end by 4 bases, with 13 bases between. The CDR3 totals 14 residues. CDR3 loop: CASRLSREYNEQFF. The CDR3 nucleotides read TGTGCCAGCAGACTATCCCGGGAGTACAATGAGCAGTTCTTC.

Regarding this clonotype: It may be a read error: a sequence one base away is much more abundant. The chain couples TRBV2 to TRBJ1-4; perhaps TRBD1 as D (6 bases). CDR1 and CDR2 (germline): SNHLY, FYNNEI. The CDR3 is 17 amino acids. The CDR3 nucleotides read TGTGCCTGCAGTTCGGGCCCTTCAGGGGACGGTCGTGAAAAACTGTTTTTT. This translates into CACSSGPSGDGREKLFF.

This clonotype was observed at least ten times. The chain is built from TRBV11-2 and TRBJ1-4; 9 bases line up with TRBD1. This CDR3 has 14 residues. With 1 base clipped from V and 6 bases from J, the junction kept 0 bases outside the gene matches. From germline, CDR1 is SGHAT and CDR2 FQNNGV. The CDR3 coding sequence is TGTGCCAGCAGCTTAGGGACAGGGGATGAAAAACTGTTTTTT. It codes for CASSLGTGDEKLFF. Variable domain in full (rest from reference TRBV11-2 and TRBJ1-4): EAGVAQSPRYKIIEKRQSVAFWCNPISGHATLYWYQQILGQGPKLLIQFQNNGVVDDSQLPKDRFSAERLKGVDSTLKIQPAKLEDSAVYLCASSLGTGDEKLFFGSGTQLSVL.

This clonotype was detected many times. The V gene is TRBV11-2, the J gene TRBJ2-5; TRBD1 matches at 9 bases. This CDR3 contains 15 residues. Looked up from germline, CDR1 is SGHAT and CDR2 is FQNNGV. Unmatched junction bases numbered 9, after V lost 5 bases and J lost 5 bases. The CDR3 DNA reads as TGTGCCAGCAGCCCTTGGACAGGGGCTAGGGAGACCCAGTACTTC. Translation: CASSPWTGARETQYF.

In this sample, this clonotype turned up many times. This chain links TRBV6-5 with TRBJ1-2; D is ambiguous. In germline, CDR1 is MNHEY, CDR2 SVGAGI. Trimming removed 0 bases at V and 3 bases at J, with 8 bases between. There are 14 residues in the CDR3. The CDR3: CASSYSWGDYGYTF. The CDR3 DNA reads as TGTGCCAGCAGTTACTCCTGGGGAGACTATGGCTACACCTTC.

This clonotype has a count of ten or more. The rearrangement joins TRBV11-2 to TRBJ2-3; a weak D match, TRBD2 (6 bases). CDR1 SGHAT and CDR2 FQNNGV come from the germline V gene. CDR3 length equals 14 residues. V lost 1 base, J lost 4 bases, and 9 bases lay in between. CDR3 sequence reads: CASSLVGRSDTQYF. CDR3 nucleotide sequence: TGTGCCAGCAGCTTAGTCGGGAGATCAGATACGCAGTATTTT.

This clonotype was observed at least ten times. The chain has TRBV11-2 and TRBJ1-2; D is uncertain. Trimming shortened V by 0 bases and J by 3 bases, and 11 bases separated the two germline ends. Germline lookup yields CDR1 SGHAT and CDR2 FQNNGV. The CDR3 is made up of 15 amino acids. CDR3: CASSLELASYYGYTF. CDR3 DNA sequence: TGTGCCAGCAGCTTAGAGTTGGCAAGCTACTATGGCTACACCTTC.

This clonotype appeared many times. This rearrangement joins TRBV11-1 to TRBJ2-5; 10 bases match TRBD1. Germline V lookup: CDR1 SGHAT, CDR2 FQDESV (reference sequence). J gave up 2 bases and V 6 bases, and 15 bases lay outside the gene matches. This CDR3 comprises 18 residues. As DNA, the CDR3 is TGTGCCAGCAGTCGGAGTCAATGGGGACAGGGGAGGCAAGAGACCCAGTACTTC. This translates into CASSRSQWGQGRQETQYF. The full variable domain, in which reference TRBV11-1 and TRBJ2-5 provide the parts outside the CDR3, is EAEVAQSPRYKITEKSQAVAFWCDPISGHATLYWYRQILGQGPELLVQFQDESVVDDSQLPKDRFSAERLKGVDSTLKIQPAELGDSAMYLCASSRSQWGQGRQETQYFGPGTRLLVL.

V and J are TRBV12-3 or TRBV12-4 and TRBJ1-5; D is ambiguous. This CDR3 has 16 residues. Trimming removed 6 bases at V and 2 bases at J, with 17 bases between. The CDR3 coding sequence is TGTGCCAGCAGAGGAGGATCGGGATTGGGCAATCAGCCCCAGCATTTT. Its protein is CASRGGSGLGNQPQHF.

The chain joins TRBV3-1 to TRBJ1-2; D gene ambiguous. Per germline, CDR1 LGHDT and CDR2 YNNKEL (reference sequence). The CDR3 covers 13 residues. V was cut by 3 bases and J by 8 bases, with 13 bases left in between. This CDR3 reads CASSHQIGGGYTF. The CDR3 DNA follows: TGTGCCAGCAGCCACCAAATCGGAGGAGGCTACACCTTC.

This clonotype was seen at least ten times. V and J are TRBV27 and TRBJ1-1, with D unresolved. The CDR3 is 13 residues long. Germline V lookup: CDR1 MNHEY, CDR2 SMNVEV (reference sequence). V was shortened by 6 bases and J by 5 bases, with 13 bases between the two germline ends. For the CDR3, the DNA is TGTGCCAGCAGCCCTTTACTAGGGACTGAAGCTTTCTTT. Its translation is CASSPLLGTEAFF.

On this clonotype itself: A read error is likely, as this CDR3 ends without the conserved phenylalanine or tryptophan. V usage is TRBV6-5 and J usage is TRBJ2-2, with D possibly called TRBD1 or TRBD2 (6 bases each). Trimming took off 2 bases at V and 4 bases at J, with 11 bases between the two ends. The CDR3 is 15 residues long. Germline CDR1 and CDR2: MNHEY and SVGAGI. The chain's CDR3 is CASSYGGQGTGELFL. The CDR3 nucleotides are TGTGCCAGCAGTTACGGGGGGCAGGGCACCGGGGAGCTGTTTCTT.

This clonotype has just one count. V usage is TRBV10-3 and J usage is TRBJ2-5; 8 nucleotides align to TRBD1. J was trimmed by 5 bases and V by 4 bases; bases with no gene match: 3. Germline loops: CDR1 ENHRY, CDR2 SYGVKD. The CDR3 runs 13 residues. CDR3 coding DNA: TGTGCCATCAGTGTGGACAGGGAGGAGACCCAGTACTTC. It is translated as CAISVDREETQYF.

This chain links TRBV7-3 with TRBJ2-1; maybe TRBD2 (7 bases). The germline gives CDR1 SGHTA, CDR2 FQGTGA. CDR3 length: 13 residues. The V end lost 0 bases, the J end lost 10 bases, and 10 bases lay between the germline ends. This CDR3 is CASSLTGGVEQFF. CDR3 sequence (DNA): TGTGCCAGCAGCTTAACAGGGGGGGTCGAGCAGTTCTTC.

The sample holds many counts of this clonotype. CDR3 DNA: TGTGCCACCAGTGTTCGGGGCCTGGGGGCCAAGGAAACCGGGGAGCTGTTTTTT. This translates into CATSVRGLGAKETGELFF. This chain uses TRBV24-1 with TRBJ2-2, with D tentatively TRBD1 (6 bases). The length of the CDR3 is 18 residues. The germline gives CDR1 KGHDR, CDR2 SFDVKD. V dropped 5 bases and J dropped 5 bases, with 23 bases sitting between them.

This clonotype was seen a few times. The rearrangement links TRBV7-6 to TRBJ2-7, with D tentatively TRBD2 (6 bases). Trimming removed 4 bases at V and 5 bases at J, with 18 bases between. The CDR3 is 15 amino acids. Germline CDR1 is SGHVS and CDR2 is FNYEAQ. This chain's CDR3 is CASSSLLGGTNEQYF. For the CDR3, the DNA is TGTGCCAGCAGCTCCCTTCTGGGCGGGACGAACGAGCAGTACTTC.